What follows is one TCR beta chain and its context. Its antigen is currently unknown. Profiling relied on immunoSEQ multiplex PCR, and the TCRdb table lists in-frame clones only, not all of them. The data show about 56,000 clones, with 93% seen just once and over 1.5% held by the top ten. These data come from a study of cytomegalovirus exposure and HLA in healthy donors. Per the germline V gene, CDR1 is SGHTA and CDR2 is FQGNSA. Trimming cost V 8 bases and J 9 bases, with 20 bases left between them. The CDR3 sequence is 14 residues long. The study, taken as a whole, reports: More than 150 TCR beta chains were listed as cytomegalovirus-associated. High sensitivity and specificity were reportedly achieved when the classifier diagnosed cytomegalovirus status.

This sequence joins TRBV7-2 and TRBJ2-4; a possible D gene is TRBD2 (6 bases). This TCR derives from a woman in her late teens or twenties in good health and CMV-seropositive. The sequencing sample was made of PBMCs. The CDR3 sequence: CASPFGAGQGIQYF. Here the CDR3 DNA reads TGTGCCAGCCCCTTCGGGGCGGGGCAGGGCATTCAGTACTTC.